Detailed here is one T cell receptor (beta chain). The data are from a study of blood T cell repertoires in COVID-19. Study overall: The analysed material was cDNA or gDNA that came from T cells, B-cell-depleted T cells, or PBMCs.

Trimming at V came to 2 bases and at J to 6 bases, leaving 10 bases not matched to a gene. Germline assignment: CDR1 LGHNA and CDR2 YSLEER. The CDR3 contains 16 residues. The data were produced by immunoSEQ multiplex PCR, yet TCRdb's version contains in-frame clones alone and is incomplete. The repertoire holds a few hundred thousand clones, with roughly 80% as singletons. This sequence was found in a woman aged 18 to 35 with acute or convalescent COVID-19. Sequencing was done on a sample of peripheral blood. This sequence joins TRBV4-3 and TRBJ2-1; 7 nucleotides line up with TRBD2. The CDR3 nucleotides are TGCGCCAGCAGCCAACGAAAAGCGGGAACCCTCAATGAGCAGTTCTTC. The encoded protein is CASSQRKAGTLNEQFF.